The 32 T cell receptor beta chains below all came from one sample that was sequenced in a study of blood T cell repertoires in COVID-19. The method was immunoSEQ multiplex PCR; TCRdb's version includes in-frame clones alone and lacks a portion of them. The table shows under 250,000 clones, with almost 85% occurring only once. The sequenced sample consisted of peripheral blood. The receptor source for this set is a man between 45 and 60 years old with acute or convalescent COVID-19.

Only a few counts were recorded for this clone. This chain joins TRBV3-1 (or the pseudogene TRBV3-2) and TRBJ1-2, with 7 bases fitting TRBD1. The V gene end was trimmed by 0 bases and the J gene end by 1 base; junction bases not matched to a gene: 23. Germline V gene sequence: CDR1 LGHDT, CDR2 YNNKEL (reference sequence). The CDR3 covers 22 residues. CDR3: CASSQEWGQPETLLRLNYGYTF. In DNA form, the CDR3 reads TGTGCCAGCAGCCAAGAATGGGGACAGCCTGAAACCCTCCTTCGCCTTAACTATGGCTACACCTTC.

The V gene is TRBV7-9, the J gene TRBJ2-7, with TRBD1 as a possible D gene (6 bases). Germline V lookup: CDR1 SEHNR, CDR2 FQNEAQ (reference sequence). CDR3 length: 14 amino acids. V lost 4 bases, J lost 3 bases, and 13 bases lay in between. The chain's CDR3 is CASSSGTTNYEQYF. DNA for the CDR3: TGTGCCAGCAGCTCGGGGACAACGAACTACGAGCAGTACTTC.

This chain joins TRBV5-1 and TRBJ2-7; 9 bases fit TRBD1. The CDR3 runs 16 residues. The germline V gene has CDR1 SGHRS and CDR2 YFSETQ. The ends lost 2 bases at V and 3 bases at J; junction bases unmatched: 9. CDR3: CASSFGDRELGYEQYF. CDR3 DNA sequence: TGCGCCAGCAGCTTTGGGGACAGGGAACTCGGCTACGAGCAGTACTTC.

A single count supports this clone. The J gene is TRBJ2-1, the V gene TRBV7-3; 12 bases match TRBD2. Per the germline V gene, CDR1 is SGHTA and CDR2 is FQGTGA. V was pared by 1 base and J by 0 bases, with 7 bases of the junction left unmatched. CDR3 length: 19 residues. The CDR3 region is CASSLSPSGRESSYNEQFF. The CDR3 nucleotides read TGTGCCAGCAGCTTAAGTCCTAGCGGGAGGGAGAGCTCCTACAATGAGCAGTTCTTC.

The V call is TRBV6-5, the J call TRBJ2-7, with D unclear. This CDR3 comprises 13 residues. The germline V gene encodes CDR1 MNHEY and CDR2 SVGAGI. V was cut by 6 bases and J by 0 bases, with 9 bases left in between. CDR3 nucleotide sequence: TGTGCCAGCAGCAGACCTAGCTCCTACGAGCAGTACTTC. Encoded protein: CASSRPSSYEQYF.

The chain is built from TRBV6-5 and TRBJ2-5; a weak D match, TRBD1 (6 bases). Trimming pared 3 bases from V and 1 base from J, leaving 12 bases between. Germline V gene lookup returns CDR1 MNHEY and CDR2 SVGAGI. CDR3 length: 15 residues. CDR3 sequence (DNA): TGTGCCAGCAGTTATGGGACACTGACCCAAGAGACCCAGTACTTC. The encoded protein is CASSYGTLTQETQYF.

The chain carries TRBV5-5 and TRBJ2-5; TRBD1 is a possible D gene (6 bases). The CDR3 sequence is 14 residues long. Deletions cut 4 bases from V and 3 bases from J, with 13 bases between. The V gene's germline CDR1 is SGHKS and CDR2 YYEKEE (reference sequence). The CDR3 DNA sequence: TGTGCCAGCAGCCAAATTGGACAGAAAGAGACCCAGTACTTC. It is translated as CASSQIGQKETQYF. The variable domain in full, completed from reference TRBV5-5 and TRBJ2-5, reads DAGVTQSPTHLIKTRGQQVTLRCSPISGHKSVSWYQQVLGQGPQFIFQYYEKEERGRGNFPDRFSARQFPNYSSELNVNALLLGDSALYLCASSQIGQKETQYFGPGTRLLVL.

The V gene is TRBV20-1, the J gene TRBJ1-4; tentative D call: TRBD1 (5 bases). The CDR3 is 15 residues long. V dropped 5 bases and J dropped 1 base, with 14 bases sitting between them. Germline V gives CDR1 DFQATT, CDR2 SNEGSKA (reference sequence). CDR3 DNA: TGCAGTGCTGGTGGACTGACAGTAACTAATGAAAAACTGTTTTTT. It codes for CSAGGLTVTNEKLFF.

This clone was counted once. This chain uses TRBV10-3 with TRBJ2-5; 7 bases map to TRBD1. From germline, CDR1 is ENHRY and CDR2 SYGVKD. The CDR3 contains 14 residues. J was trimmed by 5 bases and V by 3 bases; bases with no gene match: 6. The CDR3 nucleotides are TGTGCCATCAGTGACAGGGGGTGGACGGAGACCCAGTACTTC. Its translation is CAISDRGWTETQYF.

The chain recombines TRBV28 with TRBJ1-2; 8 nucleotides align to TRBD1. V trimming: 4 bases; J trimming: 5 bases; junction bases outside the gene matches: 3. The length of the CDR3 is 13 residues. Germline CDR1 reads MDHEN; CDR2 reads SYDVKM. This CDR3 is CASSSWTGYGYTF. Written as DNA, the CDR3 is TGTGCCAGCAGTTCGTGGACAGGGTATGGCTACACCTTC.

The rearrangement links TRBV4-1 to TRBJ2-4; perhaps TRBD1 as D (5 bases). Trimming took 4 bases from V and 0 from J, leaving 13 bases between them. The CDR3 extends over 16 amino acids. Looked up from germline, CDR1 is MGHRA and CDR2 is YSYEKL. The chain's CDR3 is CASSLTGALAKNIQYF. The CDR3 DNA reads TGCGCCAGCAGCCTCACAGGAGCTCTAGCCAAAAACATTCAGTACTTC.

The chain links TRBV5-4 to TRBJ2-1, with 9 nucleotides matching TRBD2. CDR3 length equals 16 residues. CDR1 and CDR2 from the germline V gene are SGHNT and YYREEE (reference sequence). The trim removed 0 bases at V and 8 bases at J, leaving 9 bases unmatched. Here the CDR3 reads CASSLGGGAVHDEQFF. In DNA, the CDR3 is TGTGCCAGCAGCTTGGGCGGGGGGGCTGTCCACGATGAGCAGTTCTTC.

Comment on this clone: One end of the junction does not line up with germline, which may come from a read error. The V gene is TRBV30, the J gene TRBJ2-1; 10 bases align to TRBD1. CDR3 length: 13 residues. The germline V gene has CDR1 GTSNPN and CDR2 SVGIG (reference sequence). The CDR3 coding sequence is TGTGCGTGGAAGGGGACAGGGGTGCAAGAGCAGTTCTTC. Its protein is CAWKGTGVQEQFF.

This chain links TRBV6-5 with TRBJ2-1; possibly TRBD2 for D (6 bases). Germline V CDR1 and CDR2: MNHEY, SVGAGI. Trimming removed 2 bases from V and 1 base from J, with 9 bases in between. The CDR3 runs to 15 residues. DNA for the CDR3: TGTGCCAGCAGTTACGGGACTTATTCCTACAATGAGCAGTTCTTC. Its protein product is CASSYGTYSYNEQFF.

J is TRBJ2-1 and V is TRBV27; D may be TRBD1 (6 bases). The CDR3 covers 15 residues. Trimming cost V 2 bases and J 6 bases, with 14 bases left between them. Germline CDR1 MNHEY, CDR2 SMNVEV (reference sequence). The CDR3, as DNA: TGTGCCAGCAGTTTAGGACAGACATTCCCCAATGAGCAGTTCTTC. Translating it yields CASSLGQTFPNEQFF.

The rearrangement uses TRBV6-5 and TRBJ1-5, with D uncertain. The CDR3 covers 16 residues. Germline CDR1 MNHEY, CDR2 SVGAGI. Trimming stripped 0 bases from V and 2 bases from J, with 11 bases between. DNA for the CDR3: TGTGCCAGCAGTTACTCGGGTTTGCAGGGCAATCAGCCCCAGCATTTT. Encoded protein: CASSYSGLQGNQPQHF.

The chain is built from TRBV21-1 and TRBJ1-1; TRBD1 was called by the table and not checked on the DNA. TRBV21-1 is listed as a pseudogene. The CDR3 contains 14 residues. Written as DNA, the CDR3 is TGTGCCAGCAGCAGGGACAGGTTGAACACTGAAGCTTTCTTT. Translation: CASSRDRLNTEAFF.

The chain employs TRBV6-5 and TRBJ2-1, with TRBD1 matching 7 bases. Trimming removed 9 bases from V and 0 bases from J; junction bases left unmatched: 5. Germline CDR1 reads MNHEY; CDR2 reads SVGAGI. The CDR3 contains 14 residues. CDR3 DNA: TGTGCCAGTCGGGGACAGAGCTCCTACAATGAGCAGTTCTTC. Translation gives CASRGQSSYNEQFF.

This clone appeared once. The rearrangement uses TRBV30 and TRBJ2-7; 9 nucleotides align to TRBD1. V shed 2 bases, J shed 3 bases, and the junction held 5 bases outside the gene matches. The CDR3 sequence is 14 residues long. In germline, CDR1 is GTSNPN, CDR2 SVGIG (reference sequence). The DNA for the CDR3 is TGTGCCTGGAGTCTACAGGGGGCGGGCTACGAGCAGTACTTC. Its translation is CAWSLQGAGYEQYF.

CDR3 loop: CAAYDRLAGDEQYF. The CDR3 nucleotides read TGTGCCGCCTACGATCGACTAGCGGGAGACGAGCAGTACTTC. This chain links TRBV10-3 with TRBJ2-7; TRBD2 aligns across 12 bases. V was clipped by 11 bases and J by 5 bases; unmatched bases: 10. The germline gives CDR1 ENHRY, CDR2 SYGVKD. The CDR3 spans 14 residues.

V is TRBV5-8 and J is TRBJ2-1; 7 nucleotides agree with TRBD2. Germline V lookup: CDR1 SGHTS, CDR2 YDEGEE. V shed 4 bases, J shed 12 bases, and the junction held 7 bases outside the gene matches. CDR3 size: 12 residues. This chain's CDR3 is CASSRTSYRQFF. The CDR3 nucleotides read TGTGCCAGCAGCAGGACTAGTTATCGGCAGTTCTTC.

The V and J genes are TRBV6-5 and TRBJ2-7, with D perhaps TRBD1 (5 bases). In germline, CDR1 is MNHEY, CDR2 SVGAGI. Trimming shortened V by 6 bases and J by 6 bases, and 12 bases separated the two germline ends. The length of the CDR3 is 12 residues. CDR3 in DNA: TGTGCCAGCAGGGCCACAGGTCTCGAGCAGTACTTC. Its protein is CASRATGLEQYF.

The genes are TRBV3-1 (or the pseudogene TRBV3-2) and TRBJ1-5, with D hard to call. The length of the CDR3 is 15 residues. The V end was cut by 1 base, the J end by 0 bases, with 7 bases between. CDR1 is LGHDT and CDR2 is YNNKEL in the germline V gene (reference sequence). This CDR3 is CASSQAPGSNQPQHF. For the CDR3, the DNA is TGTGCCAGCAGCCAAGCTCCGGGTAGCAATCAGCCCCAGCATTTT.

The chain recombines TRBV30 with TRBJ2-5; no clear D gene. V shed 2 bases and J shed 1 base, with 11 bases lying between them. CDR1 and CDR2 (germline): GTSNPN, SVGIG (reference sequence). This CDR3 contains 14 residues. DNA of the CDR3: TGTGCCTGGAGTTCTGAGTTCCCCCAAGAGACCCAGTACTTC. Protein sequence: CAWSSEFPQETQYF.

This chain connects TRBV2 to TRBJ1-3; no reliable D call. V was cut by 2 bases and J by 0 bases, with 11 bases left in between. The CDR3 totals 16 residues. CDR1 SNHLY and CDR2 FYNNEI come from the germline V gene. The CDR3 DNA is TGTGCCAGCAGTGAACTATCCCGGAGCTCTGGAAACACCATATATTTT. It codes for CASSELSRSSGNTIYF. The full variable domain, in which reference TRBV2 and TRBJ1-3 provide the parts outside the CDR3, is EPEVTQTPSHQVTQMGQEVILRCVPISNHLYFYWYRQILGQKVEFLVSFYNNEISEKSEIFDDQFSVERPDGSNFTLKIRSTKLEDSAMYFCASSELSRSSGNTIYFGEGSWLTVV.

This clone was observed once. V and J are TRBV18 and TRBJ1-3; perhaps TRBD1 as D (5 bases). The CDR3 runs to 17 residues. Germline loops: CDR1 KGHSH, CDR2 LQKENI. V gave up 3 bases and J gave up 4 bases, with 19 bases separating them. CDR3 bases: TGTGCCAGCTCACCGAACAAGGCCGGGGGAATAGGAAACACCATATATTTT. Its translation is CASSPNKAGGIGNTIYF.

This clone was seen just once. The rearrangement links TRBV5-4 to TRBJ2-7; 8 positions match TRBD2. CDR1 is SGHNT, CDR2 YYREEE, per germline (reference sequence). The V and J ends lost 4 bases and 5 bases, in that order; junction bases with no gene match: 14. The CDR3 is 16 residues long. The CDR3 region is CASSPGNSGRGDEQYF. CDR3 DNA: TGTGCCAGCAGCCCGGGTAACAGCGGGAGAGGAGACGAGCAGTACTTC.

For the CDR3, the DNA is TGTGCCAGCAGCCCCGGGACACGCGAGCAGTACTTC. The encoded protein is CASSPGTREQYF. The J gene is TRBJ2-7, the V gene TRBV5-6; TRBD1 might be the D (6 bases). Trimming cost V 4 bases and J 6 bases, with 11 bases left between them. This CDR3 is built from 12 residues. Germline V gene lookup returns CDR1 SGHDT and CDR2 YYEEEE.

The rearrangement uses TRBV7-9 and TRBJ1-2; 7 nucleotides align to TRBD1. The trim removed 2 bases at V and 6 bases at J, leaving 6 bases unmatched. The germline V gene encodes CDR1 SEHNR and CDR2 FQNEAQ (reference sequence). The CDR3 is 14 residues long. CDR3: CASSLTPTGNGYTF. CDR3 bases: TGTGCCAGCAGCTTAACACCGACAGGGAATGGCTACACCTTC.

The chain has TRBV11-2 and TRBJ2-1; 7 bases match TRBD2. Germline V gives CDR1 SGHAT, CDR2 FQNNGV. The CDR3 has 13 residues. The V segment lost 5 bases and the J segment 7 bases; nucleotides outside the gene matches: 5. The CDR3 here is CASSPRERNEQFF. The CDR3 DNA is TGTGCCAGCAGCCCGCGGGAGCGTAATGAGCAGTTCTTC. Full variable domain (missing parts from reference TRBV11-2 and TRBJ2-1): EAGVAQSPRYKIIEKRQSVAFWCNPISGHATLYWYQQILGQGPKLLIQFQNNGVVDDSQLPKDRFSAERLKGVDSTLKIQPAKLEDSAVYLCASSPRERNEQFFGPGTRLTVL.

The CDR3 reads CASSVEGGSSYNEQFF. DNA of the CDR3: TGTGCCAGCAGCGTAGAAGGAGGGAGCTCCTACAATGAGCAGTTCTTC. This chain links TRBV9 with TRBJ2-7, with D perhaps TRBD2 (6 bases). The J call may not be correct, given that the DNA end is closer to TRBJ2-1. Germline V gives CDR1 SGDLS, CDR2 YYNGEE. This CDR3 spans 16 amino acids.

The gene calls are TRBV3-1 (or the pseudogene TRBV3-2) and TRBJ2-1; D unresolved. The length of the CDR3 is 13 residues. V was trimmed by 1 base and J by 7 bases, leaving 8 bases between them. CDR1 and CDR2 (germline): LGHDT, YNNKEL (reference sequence). The CDR3 DNA is TGTGCCAGCAGCCAAGCTTACGGGAATGAGCAGTTCTTC. Translated, it gives CASSQAYGNEQFF.